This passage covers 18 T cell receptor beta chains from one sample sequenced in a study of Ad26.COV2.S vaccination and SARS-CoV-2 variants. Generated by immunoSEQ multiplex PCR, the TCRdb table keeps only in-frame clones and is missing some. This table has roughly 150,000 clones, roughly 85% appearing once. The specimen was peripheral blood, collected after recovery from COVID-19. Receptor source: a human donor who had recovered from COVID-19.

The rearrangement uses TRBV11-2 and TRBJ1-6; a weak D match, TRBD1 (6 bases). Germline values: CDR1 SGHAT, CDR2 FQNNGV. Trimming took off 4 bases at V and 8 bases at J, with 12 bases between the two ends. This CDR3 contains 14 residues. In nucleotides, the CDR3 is TGTGCCAGCAGCTCCAGGGGAGGAGATTCACCCCTCCACTTT. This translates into CASSSRGGDSPLHF.

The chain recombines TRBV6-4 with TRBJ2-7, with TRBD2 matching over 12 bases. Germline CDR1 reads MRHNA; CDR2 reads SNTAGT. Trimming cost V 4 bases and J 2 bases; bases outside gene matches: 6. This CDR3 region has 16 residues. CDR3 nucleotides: TGTGCCAGCAGTGGCCTCGGACTAGCGGGGCCCTACGAGCAGTACTTC. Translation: CASSGLGLAGPYEQYF.

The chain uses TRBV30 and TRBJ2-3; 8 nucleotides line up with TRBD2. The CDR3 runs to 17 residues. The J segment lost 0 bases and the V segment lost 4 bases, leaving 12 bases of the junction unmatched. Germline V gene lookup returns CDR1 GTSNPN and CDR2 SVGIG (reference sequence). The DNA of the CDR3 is TGTGCCTGGACCCCGGCGGGACTAGGTTCTAGCACAGATACGCAGTATTTT. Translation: CAWTPAGLGSSTDTQYF.

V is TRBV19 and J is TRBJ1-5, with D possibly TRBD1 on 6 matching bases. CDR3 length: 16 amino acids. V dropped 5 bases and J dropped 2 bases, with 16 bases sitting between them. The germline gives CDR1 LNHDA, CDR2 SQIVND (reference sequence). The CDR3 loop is CASSVQGKVGNQPQHF. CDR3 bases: TGTGCCAGTAGTGTTCAGGGGAAGGTGGGCAATCAGCCCCAGCATTTT. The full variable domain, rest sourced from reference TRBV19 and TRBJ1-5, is DGGITQSPKYLFRKEGQNVTLSCEQNLNHDAMYWYRQDPGQGLRLIYYSQIVNDFQKGDIAEGYSVSREKKESFPLTVTSAQKNPTAFYLCASSVQGKVGNQPQHFGDGTRLSIL.

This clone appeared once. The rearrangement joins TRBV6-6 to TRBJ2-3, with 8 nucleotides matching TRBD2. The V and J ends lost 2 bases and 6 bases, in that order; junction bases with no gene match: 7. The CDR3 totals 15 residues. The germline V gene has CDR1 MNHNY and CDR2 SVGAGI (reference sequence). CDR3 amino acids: CASSYEAGVSDTQYF. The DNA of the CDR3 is TGTGCCAGCAGTTACGAAGCGGGGGTCTCGGATACGCAGTATTTT.

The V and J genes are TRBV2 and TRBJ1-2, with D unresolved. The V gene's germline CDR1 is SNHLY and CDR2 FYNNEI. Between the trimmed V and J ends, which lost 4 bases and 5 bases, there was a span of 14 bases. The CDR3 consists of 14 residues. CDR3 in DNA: TGTGCCAGCAGTGGACGATTTTGGGGATATGGCTACACCTTC. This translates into CASSGRFWGYGYTF.

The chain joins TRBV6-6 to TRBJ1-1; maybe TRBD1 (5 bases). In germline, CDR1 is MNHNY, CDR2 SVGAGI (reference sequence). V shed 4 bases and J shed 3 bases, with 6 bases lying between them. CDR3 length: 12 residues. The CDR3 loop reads CASSLQDTEAFF. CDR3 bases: TGTGCCAGCAGTTTACAGGACACTGAAGCTTTCTTT.

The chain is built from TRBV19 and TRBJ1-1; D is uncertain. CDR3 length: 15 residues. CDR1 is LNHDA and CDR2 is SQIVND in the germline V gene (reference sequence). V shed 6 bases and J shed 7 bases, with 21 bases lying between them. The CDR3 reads CASRRDQDLLGEAFF. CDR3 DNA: TGTGCCAGTAGGAGAGACCAGGACCTCTTGGGTGAAGCTTTCTTT.

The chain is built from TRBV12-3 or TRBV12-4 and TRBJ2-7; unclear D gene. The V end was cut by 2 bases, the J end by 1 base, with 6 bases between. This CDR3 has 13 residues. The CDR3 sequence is CASSLRLSYEQYF. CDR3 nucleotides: TGTGCCAGCAGTTTAAGGCTTTCCTACGAGCAGTACTTC.

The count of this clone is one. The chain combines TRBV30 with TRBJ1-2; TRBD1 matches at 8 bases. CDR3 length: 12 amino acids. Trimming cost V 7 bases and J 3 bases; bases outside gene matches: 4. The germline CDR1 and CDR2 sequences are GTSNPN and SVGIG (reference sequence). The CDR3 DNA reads TGTGCCTTACAGGGGGAACACTATGGCTACACCTTC. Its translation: CALQGEHYGYTF.

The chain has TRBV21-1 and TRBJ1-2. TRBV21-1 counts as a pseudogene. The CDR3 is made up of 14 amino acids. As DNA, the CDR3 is TGTGCCAGCAGCAAAGGGCAGGGAGGCTACGGCTACACCTTC. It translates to CASSKGQGGYGYTF.

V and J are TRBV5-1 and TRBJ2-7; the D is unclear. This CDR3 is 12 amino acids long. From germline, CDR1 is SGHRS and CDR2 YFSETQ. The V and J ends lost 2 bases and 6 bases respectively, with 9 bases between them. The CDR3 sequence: CASSFGVSEQYF. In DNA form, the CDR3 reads TGCGCCAGCAGCTTTGGGGTATCCGAGCAGTACTTC.

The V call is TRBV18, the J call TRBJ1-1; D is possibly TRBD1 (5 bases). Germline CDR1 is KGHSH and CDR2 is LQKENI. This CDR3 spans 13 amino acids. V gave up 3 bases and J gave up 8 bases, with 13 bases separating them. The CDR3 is CASSPPDRTEAFF. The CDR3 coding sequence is TGTGCCAGCTCACCTCCAGACAGAACCGAAGCTTTCTTT.

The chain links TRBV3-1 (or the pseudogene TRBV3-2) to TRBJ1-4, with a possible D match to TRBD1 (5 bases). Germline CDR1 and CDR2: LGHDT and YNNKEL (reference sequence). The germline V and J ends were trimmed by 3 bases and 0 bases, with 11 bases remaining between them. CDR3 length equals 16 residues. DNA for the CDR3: TGTGCCAGCAGCCATAATTTGGGGGCAACTAATGAAAAACTGTTTTTT. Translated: CASSHNLGATNEKLFF.

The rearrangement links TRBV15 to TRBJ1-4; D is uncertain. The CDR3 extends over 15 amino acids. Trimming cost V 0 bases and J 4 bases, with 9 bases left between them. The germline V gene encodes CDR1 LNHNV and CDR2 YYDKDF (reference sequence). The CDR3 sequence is CATSRERLDNEKLFF. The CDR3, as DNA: TGTGCCACCAGCAGAGAGAGGCTGGATAATGAAAAACTGTTTTTT.

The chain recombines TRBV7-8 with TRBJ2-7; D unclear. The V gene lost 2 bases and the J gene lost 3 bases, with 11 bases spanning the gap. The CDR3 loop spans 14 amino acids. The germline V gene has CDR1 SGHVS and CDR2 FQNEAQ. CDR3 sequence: CASSLSLVSYEQYF. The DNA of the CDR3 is TGTGCCAGCAGCTTATCCCTCGTTAGCTACGAGCAGTACTTC.

The CDR3 region is CASSLTGAPNEKLFF. Written as DNA, the CDR3 is TGCGCCAGCAGCCTCACAGGGGCTCCTAATGAAAAACTGTTTTTT. This chain joins TRBV4-1 and TRBJ1-4; 7 nucleotides line up with TRBD1. Germline CDR1 and CDR2: MGHRA and YSYEKL. The CDR3 loop spans 15 amino acids. After removal of 4 bases from V and 3 bases from J, the junction contained 5 bases not matched to a gene.

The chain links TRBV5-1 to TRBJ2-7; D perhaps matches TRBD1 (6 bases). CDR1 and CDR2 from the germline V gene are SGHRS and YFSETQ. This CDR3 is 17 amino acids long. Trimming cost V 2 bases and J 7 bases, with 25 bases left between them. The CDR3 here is CASSLLPPTRGTEEQYF. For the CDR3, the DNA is TGCGCCAGCAGCTTACTCCCACCAACCAGGGGTACTGAGGAGCAGTACTTC.